The 14 T cell receptor beta chains in this list originate from one sample, sequenced in a study of T-cell reconstitution after alpha-beta-depleted transplantation in children. This sample's TCRbeta library carried unique molecular identifier barcodes. MiXCR, applied by TCRdb to the PCR reads, yields one record per CDR3 protein. Here the sample spans over 100,000 distinct CDR3 sequences, 7.5% to 9% being singletons. This material consisted of PBMCs, taken before TCRalphabeta/CD19-depleted stem cell transplant. The receptor set was obtained from a boy under 10 years old with acute lymphoblastic leukemia, due to receive a stem cell transplant.

The sample holds a few counts of this clonotype. The chain is built from TRBV5-1 and TRBJ2-5; 9 nucleotides align to TRBD2. This CDR3 comprises 15 residues. Trimming cost V 4 bases and J 1 base; bases outside gene matches: 5. Germline assignment: CDR1 SGHRS and CDR2 YFSETQ. CDR3 protein: CASSTGAGGQETQYF. CDR3 in DNA: TGCGCCAGCAGCACAGGAGCGGGGGGCCAAGAGACCCAGTACTTC.

V usage is TRBV18 and J usage is TRBJ2-7; D possibly matches TRBD1 or TRBD2 (5 bases each). The CDR3 extends over 13 amino acids. The V end lost 0 bases, the J end lost 5 bases, and 8 bases lay between the germline ends. The germline gives CDR1 KGHSH, CDR2 LQKENI. The CDR3 DNA reads as TGTGCCAGCTCACCACCGGGGGTCCACGAGCAGTACTTC. Amino acid sequence: CASSPPGVHEQYF. Using reference TRBV18 and TRBJ2-7 for the parts outside the CDR3, the full variable domain is NAGVMQNPRHLVRRRGQEARLRCSPMKGHSHVYWYRQLPEEGLKFMVYLQKENIIDESGMPKERFSAEFPKEGPSILRIQQVVRGDSAAYFCASSPPGVHEQYFGPGTRLTVT.

This clonotype was counted ten times or more. The chain is built from TRBV4-2 and TRBJ1-2; tentative D call: TRBD1 (6 bases). Trimming stripped 1 base from V and 0 bases from J, with 9 bases between. From germline, CDR1 is LGHNA and CDR2 YNFKEQ. This CDR3 is built from 15 residues. CDR3 DNA: TGTGCCAGCAGCCAAGTCTACAGGGCTAACTATGGCTACACCTTC. Translated: CASSQVYRANYGYTF.

This clonotype showed up many times. This chain links TRBV6-6 with TRBJ1-1; D is perhaps TRBD1 (5 bases). CDR1 is MNHNY, CDR2 SVGAGI, per germline (reference sequence). The CDR3 is made up of 13 amino acids. The V gene lost 8 bases and the J gene lost 1 base, with 11 bases spanning the gap. The CDR3 reads CASVRTGNTEAFF. For the CDR3, the DNA is TGTGCCAGCGTTAGAACAGGGAACACTGAAGCTTTCTTT.

This clonotype was counted at least ten times. The CDR3: CSVPLGLAGLQGGNEQFF. The CDR3 coding sequence is TGCAGCGTTCCCTTGGGACTAGCGGGGCTCCAGGGGGGGAATGAGCAGTTCTTC. V is TRBV29-1 and J is TRBJ2-1; 13 bases line up with TRBD2. Germline values: CDR1 SQVTM, CDR2 ANQGSEA. V trimming: 5 bases; J trimming: 7 bases; junction bases outside the gene matches: 17. CDR3 length equals 18 residues.

This clonotype was seen many times. The rearrangement links TRBV20-1 to TRBJ1-5, with D tentatively TRBD1 (5 bases). The CDR3 runs to 15 residues. Trimming cost V 3 bases and J 0 bases, with 12 bases left between them. Per the germline V gene, CDR1 is DFQATT and CDR2 is SNEGSKA (reference sequence). Here the CDR3 DNA reads TGCAGTGCTAGCCGGAGGGGTTATAGCAATCAGCCCCAGCATTTT. Amino acids: CSASRRGYSNQPQHF.

There are a few counts of this clonotype. The chain uses TRBV9 and TRBJ2-3; D is possibly TRBD1 (5 bases). Germline V CDR1 and CDR2: SGDLS, YYNGEE. The length of the CDR3 is 15 residues. V gave up 0 bases and J gave up 6 bases, with 14 bases separating them. The CDR3 DNA reads as TGTGCCAGCAGCGTAGCGGACACAACTCGGGATACGCAGTATTTT. Translating gives CASSVADTTRDTQYF.

This clonotype was picked up many times. The rearrangement joins TRBV7-2 to TRBJ2-3; the D is unclear. Deletions cut 5 bases from V and 0 bases from J, with 12 bases between. This CDR3 has 15 residues. Germline assignment: CDR1 SGHTA and CDR2 FQGNSA. CDR3 region: CASSPRRLSTDTQYF. DNA for the CDR3: TGTGCCAGCAGCCCCCGGCGCCTTAGCACAGATACGCAGTATTTT.

This clonotype was found many times. The chain employs TRBV11-2 and TRBJ2-5, with D hard to call. Trimming removed 2 bases at V and 7 bases at J, with 5 bases between. Looked up from germline, CDR1 is SGHAT and CDR2 is FQNNGV. This CDR3 spans 11 amino acids. CDR3 nucleotides: TGTGCCAGCAGCTTAACAGCGACCCAGTACTTC. This sequence encodes CASSLTATQYF.

This clonotype was seen a few times. This rearrangement joins TRBV7-8 to TRBJ2-2; D is ambiguous. Trimming cost V 8 bases and J 5 bases, with 6 bases left between them. The CDR3 has 11 residues. CDR1 and CDR2 from the germline V gene are SGHVS and FQNEAQ. The CDR3 DNA sequence: TGTGCCAGCGTCTATACCGGGGAGCTGTTTTTT. It yields the protein CASVYTGELFF.

This clonotype was seen at least ten times. The chain has TRBV5-1 and TRBJ1-1; 10 positions match TRBD1. The CDR3 length is 12 residues. In germline, CDR1 is SGHRS, CDR2 YFSETQ. V lost 4 bases and J lost 12; bases outside the gene matches: 6. CDR3 region: CASSPGQGGSFF. The CDR3 region has the DNA TGCGCCAGCAGCCCCGGACAGGGGGGGTCTTTCTTT. Drawing the rest from reference TRBV5-1 and TRBJ1-1, the complete variable domain is KAGVTQTPRYLIKTRGQQVTLSCSPISGHRSVSWYQQTPGQGLQFLFEYFSETQRNKGNFPGRFSGRQFSNSRSEMNVSTLELGDSALYLCASSPGQGGSFFGQGTRLTVV.

This clonotype was counted once. A much larger clone lies a single base off, so this may be a read error. The CDR3 is CATETGEVFF. The CDR3 DNA is TGTGCCACCGAGACCGGGGAGGTGTTTTTT. The J gene is TRBJ2-2, the V gene TRBV27, with D perhaps matching TRBD2 (6 bases). The germline gives CDR1 MNHEY, CDR2 SMNVEV (reference sequence). There are 10 residues in the CDR3.

Ten or more counts support this clonotype. The chain links TRBV14 to TRBJ2-5; 7 bases are shared with TRBD2. V shed 0 bases and J 5 bases; nucleotides not matched to a gene: 3. This CDR3 region has 14 residues. Germline values: CDR1 SGHDN, CDR2 FVKESK. CDR3 protein: CASSQERGGETQYF. The CDR3 nucleotides read TGTGCCAGCAGCCAAGAACGGGGAGGGGAGACCCAGTACTTC.

A few counts support this clonotype. The chain couples TRBV20-1 to TRBJ1-2, with 9 bases lining up with TRBD1. The J segment lost 7 bases and the V segment lost 3 bases, leaving 12 bases of the junction unmatched. There are 15 residues in the CDR3. Germline V gives CDR1 DFQATT, CDR2 SNEGSKA (reference sequence). This chain's CDR3 is CSASPQITGGSGYTF. For the CDR3, the DNA is TGCAGTGCTAGTCCCCAGATAACAGGGGGCAGTGGCTACACCTTC.